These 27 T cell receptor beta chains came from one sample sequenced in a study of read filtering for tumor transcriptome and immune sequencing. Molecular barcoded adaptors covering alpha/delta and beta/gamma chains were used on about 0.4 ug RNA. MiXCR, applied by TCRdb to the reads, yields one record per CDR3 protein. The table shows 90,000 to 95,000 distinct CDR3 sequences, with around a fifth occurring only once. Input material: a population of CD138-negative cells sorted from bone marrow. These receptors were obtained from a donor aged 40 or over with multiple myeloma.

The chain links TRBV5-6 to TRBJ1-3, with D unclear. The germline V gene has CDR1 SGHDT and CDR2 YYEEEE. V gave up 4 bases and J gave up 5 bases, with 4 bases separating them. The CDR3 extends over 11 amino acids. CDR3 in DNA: TGTGCCAGCAGCGGACGAAACACCATATATTTT. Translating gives CASSGRNTIYF.

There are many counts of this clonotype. CDR3 DNA sequence: TGCACCAGCAGCCTTGGGACAGGGAAATTCGTCAACTATGGCTACACCTTC. This gives the protein CTSSLGTGKFVNYGYTF. The chain combines TRBV1 with TRBJ1-2; the table's D call, TRBD1, was not checked against the DNA. TRBV1 is noted as a pseudogene. CDR3 length: 17 residues.

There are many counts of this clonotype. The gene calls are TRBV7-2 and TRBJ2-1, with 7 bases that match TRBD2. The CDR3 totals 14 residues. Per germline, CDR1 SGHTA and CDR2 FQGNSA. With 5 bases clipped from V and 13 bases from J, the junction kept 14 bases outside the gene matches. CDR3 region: CASSLAGVYIEQFF. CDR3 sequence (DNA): TGTGCCAGCAGCCTCGCGGGGGTCTATATAGAACAGTTCTTC. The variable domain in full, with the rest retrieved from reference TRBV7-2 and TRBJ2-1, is GAGVSQSPSNKVTEKGKDVELRCDPISGHTALYWYRQSLGQGLEFLIYFQGNSAPDKSGLPSDRFSAERTGGSVSTLTIQRTQQEDSAVYLCASSLAGVYIEQFFGPGTRLTVL.

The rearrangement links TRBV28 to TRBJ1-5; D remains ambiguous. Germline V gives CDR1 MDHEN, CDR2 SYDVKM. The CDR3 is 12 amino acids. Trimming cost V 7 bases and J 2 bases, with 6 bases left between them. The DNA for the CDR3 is TGTGCCAGCATGCAGGGCAATCAGCCCCAGCATTTT. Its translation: CASMQGNQPQHF.

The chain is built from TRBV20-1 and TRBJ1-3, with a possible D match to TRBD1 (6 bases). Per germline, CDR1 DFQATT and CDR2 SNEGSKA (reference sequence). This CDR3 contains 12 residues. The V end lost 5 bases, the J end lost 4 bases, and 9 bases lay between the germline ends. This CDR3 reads CSASTGGNTIYF. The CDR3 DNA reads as TGCAGTGCTTCTACAGGGGGAAACACCATATATTTT.

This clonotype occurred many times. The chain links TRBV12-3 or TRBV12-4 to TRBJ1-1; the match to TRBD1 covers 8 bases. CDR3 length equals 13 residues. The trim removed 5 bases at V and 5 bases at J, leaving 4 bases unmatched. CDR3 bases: TGTGCCAGCAGTAGACAGGGGTGGACTGAAGCTTTCTTT. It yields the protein CASSRQGWTEAFF.

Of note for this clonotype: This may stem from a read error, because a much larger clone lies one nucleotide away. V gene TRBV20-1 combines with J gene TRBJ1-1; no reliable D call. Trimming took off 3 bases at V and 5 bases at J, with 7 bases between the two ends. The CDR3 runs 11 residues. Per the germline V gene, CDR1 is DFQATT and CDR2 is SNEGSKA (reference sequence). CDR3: CSASVRTEAFF. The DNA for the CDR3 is TGCAGTGCTAGTGTTCGTACTGAAGCTTTCTTT.

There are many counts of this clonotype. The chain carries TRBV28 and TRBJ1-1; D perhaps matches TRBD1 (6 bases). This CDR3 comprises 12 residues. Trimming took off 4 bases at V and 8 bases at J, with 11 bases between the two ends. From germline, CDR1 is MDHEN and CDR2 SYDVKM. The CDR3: CASSSTGKEAFF. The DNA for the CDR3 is TGTGCCAGCAGTTCCACAGGGAAGGAAGCTTTCTTT.

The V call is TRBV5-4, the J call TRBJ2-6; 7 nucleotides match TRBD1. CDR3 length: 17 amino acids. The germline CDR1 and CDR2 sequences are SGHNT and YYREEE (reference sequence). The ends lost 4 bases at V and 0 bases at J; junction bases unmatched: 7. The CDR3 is CASSLPGGYSGANVLTF. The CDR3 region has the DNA TGTGCCAGCAGCCTGCCAGGGGGTTACTCTGGGGCCAACGTCCTGACTTTC.

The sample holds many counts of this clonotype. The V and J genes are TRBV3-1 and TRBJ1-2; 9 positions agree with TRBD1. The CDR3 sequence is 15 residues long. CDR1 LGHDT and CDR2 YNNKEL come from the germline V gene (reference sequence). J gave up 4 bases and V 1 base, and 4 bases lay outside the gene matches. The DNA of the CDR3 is TGTGCCAGCAGCCAAGGGGGACAGGGAACCTATGGCTACACCTTC. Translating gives CASSQGGQGTYGYTF.

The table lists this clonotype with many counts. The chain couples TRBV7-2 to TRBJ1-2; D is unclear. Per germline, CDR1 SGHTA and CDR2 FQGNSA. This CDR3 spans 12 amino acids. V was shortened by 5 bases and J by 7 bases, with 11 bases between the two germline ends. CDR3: CASSPEAGGYTF. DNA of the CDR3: TGTGCCAGCAGCCCTGAGGCTGGTGGCTACACCTTC.

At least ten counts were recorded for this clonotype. The CDR3 DNA reads TGTGCCAGCAGCACCTTCAATCAGCCCCAGCATTTT. It yields the protein CASSTFNQPQHF. The genes are TRBV7-9 and TRBJ1-5; D unclear. The CDR3 sequence is 12 residues long. The V gene's germline CDR1 is SEHNR and CDR2 FQNEAQ (reference sequence). The V gene lost 5 bases and the J gene lost 3 bases, with 5 bases spanning the gap.

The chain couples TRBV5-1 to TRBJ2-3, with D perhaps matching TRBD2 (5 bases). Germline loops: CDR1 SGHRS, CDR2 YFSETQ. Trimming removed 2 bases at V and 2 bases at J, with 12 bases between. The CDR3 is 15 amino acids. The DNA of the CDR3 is TGCGCCAGCAGCTTTCCGGGCGGGCCCACAGATACGCAGTATTTT. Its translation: CASSFPGGPTDTQYF.

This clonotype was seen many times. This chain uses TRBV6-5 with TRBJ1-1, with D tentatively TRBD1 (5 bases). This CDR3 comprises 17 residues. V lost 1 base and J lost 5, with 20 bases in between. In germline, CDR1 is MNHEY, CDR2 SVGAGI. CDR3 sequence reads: CASSYYVSGVGLTEAFF. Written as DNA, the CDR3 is TGTGCCAGCAGTTACTATGTATCGGGGGTAGGGTTGACTGAAGCTTTCTTT.

The CDR3 sequence is CASSQVWPINTEAFF. In nucleotides, the CDR3 is TGTGCCAGCAGCCAAGTATGGCCAATAAACACTGAAGCTTTCTTT. The chain carries TRBV14 and TRBJ1-1; the D is unclear. Trimming removed 1 base from V and 2 bases from J, with 11 bases in between. CDR1 is SGHDN, CDR2 FVKESK, per germline. CDR3 size: 15 residues.

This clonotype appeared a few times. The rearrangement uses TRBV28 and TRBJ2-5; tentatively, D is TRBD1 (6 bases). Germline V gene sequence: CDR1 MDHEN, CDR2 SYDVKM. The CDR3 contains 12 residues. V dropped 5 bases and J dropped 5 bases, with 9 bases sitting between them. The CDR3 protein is CASSRTVETQYF. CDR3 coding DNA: TGTGCCAGCAGTCGGACAGTGGAGACCCAGTACTTC.

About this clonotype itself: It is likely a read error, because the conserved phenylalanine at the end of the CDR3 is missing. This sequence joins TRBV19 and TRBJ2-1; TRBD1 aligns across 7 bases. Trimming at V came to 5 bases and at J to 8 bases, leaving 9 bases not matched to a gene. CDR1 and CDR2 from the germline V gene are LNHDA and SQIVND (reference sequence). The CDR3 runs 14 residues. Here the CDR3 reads CASSRTGGSHEQFL. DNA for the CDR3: TGTGCCAGTAGTCGGACAGGCGGTTCCCATGAGCAGTTCCTC.

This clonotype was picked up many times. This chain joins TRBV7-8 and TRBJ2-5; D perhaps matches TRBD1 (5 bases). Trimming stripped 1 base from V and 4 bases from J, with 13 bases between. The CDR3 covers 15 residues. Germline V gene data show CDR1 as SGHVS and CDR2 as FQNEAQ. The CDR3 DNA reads TGTGCCAGCAGCTTAGGCAGGGATTTGAGAGAGACCCAGTACTTC. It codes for CASSLGRDLRETQYF.

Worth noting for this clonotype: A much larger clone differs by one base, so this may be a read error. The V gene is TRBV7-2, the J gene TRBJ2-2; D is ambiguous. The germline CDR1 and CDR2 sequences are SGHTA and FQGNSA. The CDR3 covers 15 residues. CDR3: CAGSLASTDTGELFF. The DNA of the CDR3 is TGTGCCGGCAGCCTCGCCTCTACAGACACCGGGGAGCTGTTTTTT.

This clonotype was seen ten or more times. DNA of the CDR3: TGCGCCAGCAGCTTGCTGGTGACGAACACTGAAGCTTTCTTT. Translating it yields CASSLLVTNTEAFF. The chain couples TRBV5-1 to TRBJ1-1; no reliable D call. The CDR3 totals 14 residues. In germline, CDR1 is SGHRS, CDR2 YFSETQ. V gave up 1 base and J gave up 1 base, with 8 bases separating them.

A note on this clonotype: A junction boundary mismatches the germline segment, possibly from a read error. The CDR3 spells CASGQVPQGLAGGLSYNEQFF. The CDR3 DNA is TGTGCCAGCGGCCAAGTCCCTCAGGGACTAGCGGGGGGGCTTTCCTACAACGAGCAGTTCTTC. This sequence joins TRBV3-1 and TRBJ2-1; 16 bases are a match to TRBD2. This CDR3 contains 21 residues. The germline CDR1 and CDR2 sequences are LGHDT and YNNKEL (reference sequence).

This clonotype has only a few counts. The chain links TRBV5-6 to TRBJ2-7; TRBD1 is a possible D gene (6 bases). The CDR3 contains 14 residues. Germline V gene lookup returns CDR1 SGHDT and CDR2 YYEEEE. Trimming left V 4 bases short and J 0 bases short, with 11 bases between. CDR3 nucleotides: TGTGCCAGCAGCCTTGACAGGAGCTCCTACGAGCAGTACTTC. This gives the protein CASSLDRSSYEQYF.

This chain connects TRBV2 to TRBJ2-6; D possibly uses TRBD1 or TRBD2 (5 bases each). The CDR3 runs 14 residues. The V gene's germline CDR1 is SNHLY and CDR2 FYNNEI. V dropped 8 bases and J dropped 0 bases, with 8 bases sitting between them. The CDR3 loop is CASGGFSGANVLTF. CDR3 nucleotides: TGTGCCAGCGGGGGATTCTCTGGGGCCAACGTCCTGACTTTC.

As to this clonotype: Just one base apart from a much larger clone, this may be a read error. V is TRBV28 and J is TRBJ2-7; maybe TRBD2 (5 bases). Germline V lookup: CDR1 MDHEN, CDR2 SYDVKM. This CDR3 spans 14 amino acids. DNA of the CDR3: TGTGCCAGCAGTTTACACCCGGACTCCTACGAGCAGTGCTTC. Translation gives CASSLHPDSYEQCF.

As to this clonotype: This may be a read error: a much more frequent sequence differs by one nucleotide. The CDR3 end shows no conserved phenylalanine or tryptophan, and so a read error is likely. CDR3 protein: CASSGDGNYEQYY. CDR3 in DNA: TGTGCCAGCAGTGGGGACGGGAACTACGAGCAGTACTAC. V is TRBV2 and J is TRBJ2-7; D may be TRBD1 or TRBD2 (5 bases each). Trimming left V 4 bases short and J 3 bases short, with 10 bases between. CDR3 length: 13 amino acids. The germline V gene encodes CDR1 SNHLY and CDR2 FYNNEI.

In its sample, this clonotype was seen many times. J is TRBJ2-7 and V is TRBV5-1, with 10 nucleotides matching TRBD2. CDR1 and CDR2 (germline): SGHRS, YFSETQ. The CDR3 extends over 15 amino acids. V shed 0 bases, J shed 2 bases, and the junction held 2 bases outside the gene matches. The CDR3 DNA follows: TGCGCCAGCAGCTTGGTAGCGGGGGGTCCCTACGAGCAGTACTTC. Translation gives CASSLVAGGPYEQYF.

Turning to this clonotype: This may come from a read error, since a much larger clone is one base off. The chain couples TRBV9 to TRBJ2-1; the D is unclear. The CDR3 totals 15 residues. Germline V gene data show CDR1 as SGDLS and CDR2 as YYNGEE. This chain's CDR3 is CASSLVAVGVNGQFF. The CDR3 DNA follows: TGTGCCAGCAGCCTAGTAGCCGTTGGGGTAAATGGGCAGTTCTTC.